Listed here are 3 T cell receptor beta chains from one sample, sequenced in a study of T cells after somatic rescue of genetic block (dated by TCRdb to the early 2020s). Preparation of the library involved the immunoSEQ multiplex PCR assay. TCRdb took over this immuneACCESS table, retaining in-frame rearrangements with V and J assigned. Such tables are incomplete; in checked studies, under half of the missing clones stem from an unresolved V gene, and the remainder is unexplained. In this sample the table shows 67,000 or so clones, approximately 90% of which occur a single time. The biggest ten clones account for 2.8% of the sample. Sequenced: peripheral blood mononuclear cells (PBMCs). The receptors derive from a man aged 25-45 years.

The chain employs TRBV28 and TRBJ2-7, with a tentative D call TRBD1 (6 bases). The CDR3 is 14 amino acids. Germline values: CDR1 MDHEN, CDR2 SYDVKM. V lost 5 bases and J lost 5, with 16 bases in between. The DNA of the CDR3 is TGTGCCAGCAGTCTGGGGGCGGTCTGGAACGAGCAGTACTTC. It yields the protein CASSLGAVWNEQYF. The full variable domain, completed using reference TRBV28 and TRBJ2-7, is DVKVTQSSRYLVKRTGEKVFLECVQDMDHENMFWYRQDPGLGLRLIYFSYDVKMKEKGDIPEGYSVSREKKERFSLILESASTNQTSMYLCASSLGAVWNEQYFGPGTRLTVT.

The V and J genes are TRBV5-1 and TRBJ2-2, with 7 bases matching TRBD2. Germline V CDR1 and CDR2: SGHRS, YFSETQ. J lost 4 bases, V lost 2 bases, and 5 bases had no gene match. The CDR3 is 15 residues long. The CDR3 is CASSFTSSGTGELFF. The CDR3 nucleotides are TGCGCCAGCAGCTTTACGTCTAGCGGCACCGGGGAGCTGTTTTTT.

This chain links TRBV9 with TRBJ2-3; no clear D. The germline V and J ends were trimmed by 0 bases and 3 bases, with 5 bases remaining between them. Germline CDR1 is SGDLS and CDR2 is YYNGEE. The CDR3 is 13 residues long. The CDR3 DNA reads TGTGCCAGCAGCGTAGATAATACAGATACGCAGTATTTT. Translated: CASSVDNTDTQYF.